This T cell receptor beta chain was profiled in a study of vaccination effects on CD4 cells after COVID-19. Background on the study: At 16 days and one week before vaccination, a couple of convalescent patients gave samples.

Study outcomes and limitations: Few convalescent patients were included, and no early post-infection timepoints were sampled.

ViraFEST used viral peptide pools to expand antigen-specific CD4+ T cells before sequencing. When less than 13 days of culture had elapsed, CD4+ T cells were isolated. Documented for the person is a PCR-confirmed SARS-CoV-2 infection occurring between March and December 2020. Cultures got half-medium changes with IL-2 on days 3 and 7. This CDR3 is built from 16 residues. V was clipped by 5 bases and J by 1 base; unmatched bases: 7. Per germline, CDR1 SGHTA and CDR2 FQGTGA. The assay was immunoSEQ multiplex PCR, and TCRdb's table has in-frame clones only and misses some. Among 40,000 to 50,000 clones, roughly 80% were seen once, and the ten largest hold 25% to 30%. On this clone itself: What it binds is not known.

The input for sequencing was CD4+ T cells from PBMCs cultured with a peptide pool, taken before COVID-19 vaccination. This chain joins TRBV7-3 and TRBJ2-3, with 9 bases identical to TRBD2. This receptor was obtained from a human donor who had a prior SARS-CoV-2 infection. Here the CDR3 reads CASSAIPSGGTDTQYF. CDR3 coding DNA: TGTGCCAGCAGCGCAATCCCTAGCGGGGGCACAGATACGCAGTATTTT.